This T cell receptor (beta chain) was sequenced for a study of cytomegalovirus exposure and HLA in healthy donors. Findings and limits, study-wide: Trimming of TCR beta V- and J-genes showed a link, identified in a later analysis, to a missense DCLRE1C variant.

The CDR3 loop spans 15 amino acids. V gave up 2 bases and J gave up 11 bases, with 19 bases separating them. Per germline, CDR1 SEHNR and CDR2 FQNEAQ (reference sequence). The PCR contained 60 Vbeta and 13 Jbeta primers. TCRdb's table, derived via immunoSEQ multiplex PCR, lists solely in-frame clones and lacks some. The data hold approximately 110,000 clones, with around 84% observed a single time. Among the donors, all were healthy bone marrow donors. As concerns this clone: The antigen remains undetermined.

The TCR comes from a man in his thirties or forties in good health and CMV-seropositive. The sample taken for sequencing was PBMCs. This chain links TRBV7-9 with TRBJ1-5; D may be TRBD1 (6 bases). This chain's CDR3 is CASSLNSGAPQAQHF. Written as DNA, the CDR3 is TGTGCCAGCAGCTTAAACTCAGGGGCGCCCCAAGCCCAGCATTTT.